Sequencing of this T cell receptor beta chain was carried out in a study of beta chain features in type 1 diabetes. This CDR3 has 14 amino acids. The germline V gene encodes CDR1 SEHNR and CDR2 FQNEAQ (reference sequence). The V and J ends lost 5 bases and 1 base respectively, with 10 bases between them. This clone was picked up a small number of times. Its target is not known. Of the isolated RNA, all was reverse transcribed, and so the sequenced material was expressed TCRB transcripts. Libraries were prepared by immunoSEQ multiplex PCR; TCRdb keeps only in-frame clonotypes and omits some of them. Here the sample spans about 160,000 clones, approximately 7.9% being singletons. Overall study findings and caveats: Patients with Type 1 diabetes showed moderately but significantly shorter TCRB CDR3s in all four CD4+ subsets.

The V call is TRBV7-9, the J call TRBJ2-3; maybe TRBD2 (6 bases). This clonotype originated in a man aged 18 to 30 with type 1 diabetes. Source material: central memory CD4+ T cells from blood. CDR3 sequence reads: CASSRAGGTDTQYF. As DNA, the CDR3 is TGTGCCAGCAGCCGAGCGGGTGGCACAGATACGCAGTATTTT.